This T cell receptor beta chain was recovered during a study of human T cells and chemical hapten exposure. The CDR3 extends over 14 amino acids. Trimming cost V 1 base and J 2 bases, with 8 bases left between them. Germline V lookup: CDR1 SGHVS, CDR2 FNYEAQ. Time point defined: patch test 1, 2 weeks after DPC sensitization. The treatment: therapeutic diphenylcyclopropenone sensitization with weekly scalp DPC. Using its own MiXCR run on the RACE reads, TCRdb lists one record per CDR3 protein. The sample holds about 80,000 distinct CDR3 sequences, roughly 7.2% seen once. There are many counts of this clonotype.

This chain joins TRBV7-6 and TRBJ2-5; D is undetermined. The sample consisted of whole blood, taken in connection with sensitization to the hapten diphenylcyclopropenone (DPC). The receptor comes from a woman under 40 with alopecia areata. Some clones in this sample may be carry-over from other donors' samples. This CDR3 is CASSLGQSQETQYF. The CDR3 DNA is TGTGCCAGCAGCTTAGGCCAGAGTCAAGAGACCCAGTACTTC.